This TCR beta chain derives from a study of blood T cell repertoires in COVID-19. The overall study: T cells, B-cell-depleted T cells, or PBMCs supplied cDNA or gDNA.

Those who participated ranged in age from roughly 18 to 95 years and resided in about two dozen US areas. The CDR3 runs 13 residues. Germline V gene lookup returns CDR1 LGHNA and CDR2 YSLEER. V was pared by 4 bases and J by 6 bases, with 5 bases of the junction left unmatched. For this clone: The sample carries other DNA sequences with the same CDR3.

Per the study methods: Researchers report that nucleated cell counts were estimated from reference gene primer amplification. Sequencing used immunoSEQ multiplex PCR; TCRdb keeps in-frame clones, though not all of them. V and J calls and clone size are as listed in that table; D and trimming were resolved from the DNA. The sample shows 250,000 to 300,000 clones, approximately 81% of them seen only once. The material sequenced was PBMCs or T cells enriched from blood (not recorded which). The TCR originated in a woman aged 45 to 65 who had been exposed to COVID-19. The J gene is TRBJ1-2, the V gene TRBV4-3; TRBD1 aligns across 7 bases. Here the CDR3 DNA reads TGCGCCAGCAGCCCCCGACAGGGTGATGGCTACACCTTC. The encoded protein is CASSPRQGDGYTF.